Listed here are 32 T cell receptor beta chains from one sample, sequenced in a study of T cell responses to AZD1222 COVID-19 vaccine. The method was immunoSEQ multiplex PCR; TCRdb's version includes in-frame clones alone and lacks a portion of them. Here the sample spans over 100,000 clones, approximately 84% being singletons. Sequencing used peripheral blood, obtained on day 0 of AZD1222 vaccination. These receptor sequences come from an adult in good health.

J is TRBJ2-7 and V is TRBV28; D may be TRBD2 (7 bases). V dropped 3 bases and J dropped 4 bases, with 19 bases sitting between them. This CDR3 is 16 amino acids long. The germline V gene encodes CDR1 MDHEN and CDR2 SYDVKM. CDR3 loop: CASSFNPRGARYEQYF. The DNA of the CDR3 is TGTGCCAGCAGTTTCAACCCCCGGGGGGCCCGGTACGAGCAGTACTTC.

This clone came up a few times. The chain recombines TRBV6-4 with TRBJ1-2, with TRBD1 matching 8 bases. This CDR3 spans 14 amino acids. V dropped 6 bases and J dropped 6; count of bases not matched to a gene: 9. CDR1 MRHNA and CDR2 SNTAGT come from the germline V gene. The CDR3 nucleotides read TGTGCCAGCAGCGGAACAGGGGGGACTAATGGCTACACCTTC. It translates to CASSGTGGTNGYTF.

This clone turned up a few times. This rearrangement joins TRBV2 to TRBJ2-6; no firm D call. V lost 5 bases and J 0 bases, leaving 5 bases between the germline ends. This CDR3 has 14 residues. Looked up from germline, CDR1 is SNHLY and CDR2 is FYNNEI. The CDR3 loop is CASSQRSGANVLTF. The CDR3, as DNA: TGTGCCAGCAGTCAGCGCTCTGGGGCCAACGTCCTGACTTTC.

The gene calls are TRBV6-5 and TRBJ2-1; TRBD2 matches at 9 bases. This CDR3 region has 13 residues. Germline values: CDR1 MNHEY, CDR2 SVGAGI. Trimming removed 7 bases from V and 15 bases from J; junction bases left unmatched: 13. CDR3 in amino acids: CASNPSGVSKGFF. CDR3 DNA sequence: TGTGCCAGCAACCCTAGCGGGGTTTCGAAGGGGTTCTTC.

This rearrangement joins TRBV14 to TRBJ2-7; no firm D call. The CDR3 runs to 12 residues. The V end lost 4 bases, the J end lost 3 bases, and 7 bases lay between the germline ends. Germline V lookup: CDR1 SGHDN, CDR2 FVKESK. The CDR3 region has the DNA TGTGCCAGCAGCCCCGGTCACTACGAGCAGTACTTC. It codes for CASSPGHYEQYF. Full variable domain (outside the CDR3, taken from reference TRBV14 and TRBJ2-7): EAGVTQFPSHSVIEKGQTVTLRCDPISGHDNLYWYRRVMGKEIKFLLHFVKESKQDESGMPNNRFLAERTGGTYSTLKVQPAELEDSGVYFCASSPGHYEQYFGPGTRLTVT.

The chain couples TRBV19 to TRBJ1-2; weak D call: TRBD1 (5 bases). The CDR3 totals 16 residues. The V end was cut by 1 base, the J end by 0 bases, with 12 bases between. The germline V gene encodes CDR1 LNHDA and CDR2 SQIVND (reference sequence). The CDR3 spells CASSIAAGIANYGYTF. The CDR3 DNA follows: TGTGCCAGTAGTATAGCGGCAGGGATAGCTAACTATGGCTACACCTTC.

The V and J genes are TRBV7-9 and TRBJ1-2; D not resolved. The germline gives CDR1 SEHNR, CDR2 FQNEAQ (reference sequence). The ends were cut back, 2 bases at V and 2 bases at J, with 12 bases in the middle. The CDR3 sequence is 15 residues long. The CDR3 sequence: CASSLPAFLNYGYTF. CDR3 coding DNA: TGTGCCAGCAGCTTACCCGCCTTCCTCAACTATGGCTACACCTTC.

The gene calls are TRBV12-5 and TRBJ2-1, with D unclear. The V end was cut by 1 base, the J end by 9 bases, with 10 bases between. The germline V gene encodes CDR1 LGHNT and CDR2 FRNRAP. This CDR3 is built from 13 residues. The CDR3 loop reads CASGLGWASEQFF. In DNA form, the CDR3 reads TGTGCTAGTGGTTTGGGATGGGCGAGTGAGCAGTTCTTC.

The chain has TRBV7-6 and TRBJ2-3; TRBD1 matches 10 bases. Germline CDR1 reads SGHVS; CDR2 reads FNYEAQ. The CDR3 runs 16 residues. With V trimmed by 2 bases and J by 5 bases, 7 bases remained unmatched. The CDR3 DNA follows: TGTGCCAGCAGCTTAACCCCGCGGGACAGGGGAGATACGCAGTATTTT. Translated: CASSLTPRDRGDTQYF.

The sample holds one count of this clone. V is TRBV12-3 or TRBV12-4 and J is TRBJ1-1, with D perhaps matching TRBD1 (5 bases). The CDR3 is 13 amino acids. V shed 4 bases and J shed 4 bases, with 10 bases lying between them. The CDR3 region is CASSSWGGTEAFF. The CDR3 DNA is TGTGCCAGCAGTTCCTGGGGGGGCACTGAAGCTTTCTTT.

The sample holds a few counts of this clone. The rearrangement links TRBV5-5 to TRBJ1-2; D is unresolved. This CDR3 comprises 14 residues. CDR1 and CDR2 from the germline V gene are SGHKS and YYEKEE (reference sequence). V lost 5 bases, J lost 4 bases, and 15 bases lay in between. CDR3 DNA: TGTGCCAGCAGAAACCAGGCCATTGGCTATGGCTACACCTTC. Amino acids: CASRNQAIGYGYTF.

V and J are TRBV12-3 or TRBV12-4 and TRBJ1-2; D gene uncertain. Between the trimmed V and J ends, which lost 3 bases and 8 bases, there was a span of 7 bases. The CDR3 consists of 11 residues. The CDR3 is CASSLSGGYTF. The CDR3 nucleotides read TGTGCCAGCAGTTTGAGCGGCGGCTACACCTTC.

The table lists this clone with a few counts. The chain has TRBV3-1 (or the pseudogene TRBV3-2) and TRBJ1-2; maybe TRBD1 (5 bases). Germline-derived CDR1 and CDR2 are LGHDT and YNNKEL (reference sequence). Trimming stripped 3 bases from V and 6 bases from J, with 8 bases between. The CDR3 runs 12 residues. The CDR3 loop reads CASSQGENGYTF. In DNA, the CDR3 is TGTGCCAGCAGCCAGGGGGAGAATGGCTACACCTTC.

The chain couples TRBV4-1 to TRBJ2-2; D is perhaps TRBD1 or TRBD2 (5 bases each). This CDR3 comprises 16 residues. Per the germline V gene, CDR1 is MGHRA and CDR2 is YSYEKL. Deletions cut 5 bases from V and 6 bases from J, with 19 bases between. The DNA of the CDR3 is TGCGCCAGCAGCGCCGGGCAGGGCGCGAGGGCCGGGGAGCTGTTTTTT. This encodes CASSAGQGARAGELFF.

CDR3 nucleotides: TGTGCCAGTAGTATCGACCGTAACTATGGCTACACCTTC. This sequence encodes CASSIDRNYGYTF. V and J are TRBV19 and TRBJ1-2; no firm D call. Germline CDR1 and CDR2: LNHDA and SQIVND (reference sequence). CDR3 size: 13 residues. Trimming removed 3 bases at V and 1 base at J, with 6 bases between.

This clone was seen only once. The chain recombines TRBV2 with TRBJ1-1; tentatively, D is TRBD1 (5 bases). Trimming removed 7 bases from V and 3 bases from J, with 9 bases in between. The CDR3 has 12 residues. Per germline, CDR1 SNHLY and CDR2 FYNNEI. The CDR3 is CASKEGHTEAFF. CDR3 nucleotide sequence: TGTGCCAGCAAGGAGGGGCACACTGAAGCTTTCTTT.

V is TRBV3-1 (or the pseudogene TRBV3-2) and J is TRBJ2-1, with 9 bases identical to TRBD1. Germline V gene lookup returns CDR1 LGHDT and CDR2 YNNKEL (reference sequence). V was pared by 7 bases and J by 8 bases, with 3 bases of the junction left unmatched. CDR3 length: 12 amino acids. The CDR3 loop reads CASTRTGDEQFF. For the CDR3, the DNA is TGTGCCAGCACCAGGACAGGGGATGAGCAGTTCTTC.

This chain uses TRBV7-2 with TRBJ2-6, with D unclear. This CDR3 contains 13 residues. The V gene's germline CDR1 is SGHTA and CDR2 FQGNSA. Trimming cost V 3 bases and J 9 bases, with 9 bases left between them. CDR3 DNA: TGTGCCAGCAGCTTCGGATCCCTCAACGTCCTGACTTTC. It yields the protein CASSFGSLNVLTF.

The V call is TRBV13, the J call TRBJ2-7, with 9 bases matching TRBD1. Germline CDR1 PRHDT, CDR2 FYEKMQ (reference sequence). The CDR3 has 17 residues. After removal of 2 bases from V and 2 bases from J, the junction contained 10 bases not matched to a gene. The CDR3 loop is CASSLKYRDRDPYEQYF. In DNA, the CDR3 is TGTGCCAGCAGCTTAAAGTATCGGGACAGGGACCCCTACGAGCAGTACTTC.

The CDR3 is CASSQAGPAEAFF. DNA for the CDR3: TGCGCCAGCAGCCAAGCGGGGCCCGCTGAAGCTTTCTTT. This chain connects TRBV4-1 to TRBJ1-1, with a weak D call TRBD1 (5 bases). Germline V gene lookup returns CDR1 MGHRA and CDR2 YSYEKL. V dropped 1 base and J dropped 6 bases, with 9 bases sitting between them. This CDR3 is built from 13 residues.

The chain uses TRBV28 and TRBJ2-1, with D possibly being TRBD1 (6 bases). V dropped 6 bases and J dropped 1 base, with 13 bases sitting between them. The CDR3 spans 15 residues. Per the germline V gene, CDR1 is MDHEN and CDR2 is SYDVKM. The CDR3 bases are TGTGCCAGCAGCCAGGACAGCCGTTCCTACAATGAGCAGTTCTTC. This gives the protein CASSQDSRSYNEQFF. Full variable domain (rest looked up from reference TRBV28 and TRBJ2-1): DVKVTQSSRYLVKRTGEKVFLECVQDMDHENMFWYRQDPGLGLRLIYFSYDVKMKEKGDIPEGYSVSREKKERFSLILESASTNQTSMYLCASSQDSRSYNEQFFGPGTRLTVL.

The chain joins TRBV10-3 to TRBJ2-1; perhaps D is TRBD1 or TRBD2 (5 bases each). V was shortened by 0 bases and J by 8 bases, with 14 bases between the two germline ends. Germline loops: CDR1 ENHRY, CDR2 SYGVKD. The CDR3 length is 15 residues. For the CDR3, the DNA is TGTGCCATCAGTGAGTCTTCGCGTGGGACCGATGAGCAGTTCTTC. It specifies CAISESSRGTDEQFF.

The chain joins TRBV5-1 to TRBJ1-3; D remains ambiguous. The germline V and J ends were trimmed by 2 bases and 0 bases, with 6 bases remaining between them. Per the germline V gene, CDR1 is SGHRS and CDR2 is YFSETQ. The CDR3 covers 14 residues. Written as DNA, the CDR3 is TGCGCCAGCAGCTTACGCCCCTCTGGAAACACCATATATTTT. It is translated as CASSLRPSGNTIYF.

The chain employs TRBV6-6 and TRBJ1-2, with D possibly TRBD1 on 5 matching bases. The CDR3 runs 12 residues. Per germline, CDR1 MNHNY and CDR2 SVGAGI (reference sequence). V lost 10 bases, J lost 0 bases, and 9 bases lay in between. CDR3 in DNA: TGTGCCACAGAGGGGTCTAACTATGGCTACACCTTC. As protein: CATEGSNYGYTF.

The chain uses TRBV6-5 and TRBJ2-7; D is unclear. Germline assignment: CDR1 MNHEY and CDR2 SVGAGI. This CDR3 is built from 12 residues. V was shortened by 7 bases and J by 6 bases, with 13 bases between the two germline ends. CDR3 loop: CASTPGLGEQYF. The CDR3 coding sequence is TGTGCCAGCACCCCGGGCCTCGGCGAGCAGTACTTC.

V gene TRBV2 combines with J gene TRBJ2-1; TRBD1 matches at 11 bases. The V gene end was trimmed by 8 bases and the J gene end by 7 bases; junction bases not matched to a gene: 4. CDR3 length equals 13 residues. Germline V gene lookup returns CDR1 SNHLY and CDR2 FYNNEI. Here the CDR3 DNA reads TGTGCCAGCCGCCGGGACAGGGGGAATGAGCAGTTCTTC. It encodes CASRRDRGNEQFF.

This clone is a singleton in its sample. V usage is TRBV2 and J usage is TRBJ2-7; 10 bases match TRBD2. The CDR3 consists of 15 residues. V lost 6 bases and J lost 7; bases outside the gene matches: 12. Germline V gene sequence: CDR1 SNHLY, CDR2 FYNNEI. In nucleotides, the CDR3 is TGTGCCAGCAGGCTATTAGCGGGGGGAGATGTAGAGCAGTACTTC. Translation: CASRLLAGGDVEQYF.

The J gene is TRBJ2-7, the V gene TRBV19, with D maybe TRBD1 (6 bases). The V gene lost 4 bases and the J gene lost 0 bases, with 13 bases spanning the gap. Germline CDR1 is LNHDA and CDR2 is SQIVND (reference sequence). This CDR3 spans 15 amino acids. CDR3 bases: TGTGCCAGTAGTAGAATTACAGGGAACTCCTACGAGCAGTACTTC. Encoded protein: CASSRITGNSYEQYF.

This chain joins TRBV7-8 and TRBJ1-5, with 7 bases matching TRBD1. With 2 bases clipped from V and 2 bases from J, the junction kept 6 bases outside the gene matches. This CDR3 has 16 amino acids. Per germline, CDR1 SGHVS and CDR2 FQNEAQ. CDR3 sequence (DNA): TGTGCCAGCAGCTTACTCAATACAGGGGGCAATCAGCCCCAGCATTTT. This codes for CASSLLNTGGNQPQHF.

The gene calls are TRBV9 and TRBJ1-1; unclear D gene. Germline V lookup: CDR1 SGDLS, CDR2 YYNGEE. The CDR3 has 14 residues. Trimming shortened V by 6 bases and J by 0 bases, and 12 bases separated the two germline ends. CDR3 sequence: CASTTGLLNTEAFF. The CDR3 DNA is TGTGCCAGCACCACTGGGCTTTTGAACACTGAAGCTTTCTTT. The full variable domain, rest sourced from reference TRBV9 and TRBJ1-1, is DSGVTQTPKHLITATGQRVTLRCSPRSGDLSVYWYQQSLDQGLQFLIQYYNGEERAKGNILERFSAQQFPDLHSELNLSSLELGDSALYFCASTTGLLNTEAFFGQGTRLTVV.

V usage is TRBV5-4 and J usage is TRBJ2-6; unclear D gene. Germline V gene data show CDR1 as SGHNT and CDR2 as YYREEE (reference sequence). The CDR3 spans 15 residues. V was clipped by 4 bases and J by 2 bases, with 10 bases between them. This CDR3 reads CASSLRKAGANVLTF. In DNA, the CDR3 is TGTGCCAGCAGCCTGCGGAAAGCTGGGGCCAACGTCCTGACTTTC.

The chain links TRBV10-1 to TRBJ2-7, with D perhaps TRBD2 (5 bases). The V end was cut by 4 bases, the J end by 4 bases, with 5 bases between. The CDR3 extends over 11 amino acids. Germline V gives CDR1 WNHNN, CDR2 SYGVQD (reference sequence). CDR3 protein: CASSAGYEQYF. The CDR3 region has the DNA TGCGCCAGCAGTGCGGGGTACGAGCAGTACTTC.